The present entry profiles one T cell receptor beta chain with its context. Its antigen is unknown. The sample comes from a study of OX40 agonist ivuxolimab in advanced cancers. On the study more broadly: With ivuxolimab, an agonistic anti-OX40 (CD134) antibody, patients were treated. Study-wide findings and caveats: In general, CD8+ T cells held more expanded clones than CD4+ did, on average. Within 6 weeks, CD4+ and CD8+ blood T cells expanded clonally at 0.1 to 3.0 mg/kg. Patients who responded partially at 0.1-3.0 mg/kg showed clonal expansion ranking among the lowest.

Profiled with immunoSEQ multiplex PCR; TCRdb holds only in-frame clones, not every one. The table has 77,000 or so clones, about 92% seen once. Germline V gene data show CDR1 as MNHNY and CDR2 as SVGAGI (reference sequence). Trimming took off 5 bases at V and 1 base at J, with 3 bases between the two ends. The CDR3 has 12 amino acids. The sequencing used CD4+ or CD8+ T cells sorted from blood, collected in a trial of the OX40 agonist ivuxolimab. This clonotype originated in an adult with an advanced solid tumor such as melanoma, head and neck, liver or kidney cancer. The chain is built from TRBV6-6 and TRBJ2-1, with D unresolved. This CDR3 reads CASSASYNEQFF. CDR3 in DNA: TGTGCCAGCAGTGCTTCCTACAATGAGCAGTTCTTC.